This passage covers 29 T cell receptor beta chains from one sample sequenced in a study of OX40 agonist ivuxolimab in advanced cancers. Receptors were amplified or captured by the immunoSEQ multiplex PCR assay. The table comes from immuneACCESS by way of TCRdb, which keeps in-frame sequences with V and J called. Part of the clones is missing from these tables; in studies checked, under half for an unresolved V gene and the rest for unknown reasons. The sample table holds tens of thousands of clones, of which over 75% were seen once. About 0.69% of the sample rests with the top ten. The sequencing here drew on CD4+ or CD8+ T cells sorted from blood, taken in a trial of the OX40 agonist ivuxolimab. The receptors shown here come from an adult with an advanced solid tumor such as melanoma, head and neck, liver or kidney cancer.

The CDR3 DNA reads TGTGCCAGCAGTTTACGGTCCGCCGGGAGCATTCAGTACTTC. Translation: CASSLRSAGSIQYF. The chain uses TRBV27 and TRBJ2-4, with D tentatively TRBD2 (6 bases). The CDR3 runs 14 residues. Per germline, CDR1 MNHEY and CDR2 SMNVEV (reference sequence). V lost 2 bases to trimming and J lost 9 bases, with 14 bases between them.

This clone was recorded once. CDR3 amino acids: CASTIGGGNTGELFF. In nucleotides, the CDR3 is TGTGCCAGTACCATAGGAGGGGGAAACACCGGGGAGCTGTTTTTT. J is TRBJ2-2 and V is TRBV19, with D perhaps assigned TRBD1 or TRBD2 (6 bases each). Germline V gives CDR1 LNHDA, CDR2 SQIVND (reference sequence). This CDR3 spans 15 amino acids. V lost 7 bases and J lost 2, with 14 bases in between.

This clone turned up a few times. Its ends do not fully match the called genes, so a read error is possible. The chain recombines TRBV6-1 with TRBJ1-3, with 10 bases matching TRBD1. There are 15 residues in the CDR3. Germline CDR1 and CDR2: MNHNS and SASEGT. Written as DNA, the CDR3 is TGTGCCAGCAGTGCGAGTAACCGGGACAGGGGTCTTTTGGATTTT. It yields the protein CASSASNRDRGLLDF.

DNA of the CDR3: TGTGCCAGCAGTTTCCTTGGGGGACAGGACTTTTTAGGGGGCTACACCTTC. This gives the protein CASSFLGGQDFLGGYTF. The chain combines TRBV28 with TRBJ1-2; 8 nucleotides align to TRBD1. Germline CDR1 and CDR2: MDHEN and SYDVKM. The CDR3 sequence is 17 residues long. Trimming cost V 3 bases and J 8 bases; bases outside gene matches: 17.

The chain couples TRBV5-1 to TRBJ2-3, with D possibly called TRBD1 or TRBD2 (5 bases each). V gave up 0 bases and J gave up 6 bases, with 17 bases separating them. The CDR3 covers 16 residues. CDR1 and CDR2 (germline): SGHRS, YFSETQ. The CDR3 region has the DNA TGCGCCAGCAGCTTGGGAGGGACGTTTCCCGCCGATACGCAGTATTTT. Translating gives CASSLGGTFPADTQYF.

In nucleotides, the CDR3 is TGTGCCAGCAGTGATACAACAGGGAGGGCCCAGCATTTT. Its translation: CASSDTTGRAQHF. This rearrangement joins TRBV6-1 to TRBJ1-5, with D perhaps TRBD1 (6 bases). Germline V lookup: CDR1 MNHNS, CDR2 SASEGT. The V gene lost 3 bases and the J gene lost 11 bases, with 14 bases spanning the gap. CDR3 size: 13 residues.

The chain couples TRBV5-6 to TRBJ1-2; the match to TRBD1 covers 8 bases. CDR1 is SGHDT, CDR2 YYEEEE, per germline. Trimming removed 3 bases from V and 4 bases from J; junction bases left unmatched: 8. This CDR3 is 15 amino acids long. The CDR3 spells CASSSRTGLLYGYTF. The CDR3 nucleotides are TGTGCCAGCAGCTCCCGGACAGGGCTACTCTATGGCTACACCTTC.

This clone was counted between two and nine times. The CDR3 sequence is CASRLPGQGMNSPLHF. CDR3 nucleotides: TGCGCCAGCAGACTGCCGGGACAGGGCATGAATTCACCCCTCCACTTT. The chain is built from TRBV4-1 and TRBJ1-6; 9 bases agree with TRBD1. This CDR3 spans 16 amino acids. J lost 7 bases, V lost 6 bases, and 10 bases had no gene match. Germline CDR1 reads MGHRA; CDR2 reads YSYEKL.

A remark on this clone: It is unclear where the CDR3 begins or ends on the DNA, so no DNA is shown, and the CDR3 is as TCRdb lists it. This chain joins TRBV19 and TRBJ2-6; no check of the table's D call, TRBD2, against the DNA was made. Looked up from germline, CDR1 is LNHDA and CDR2 is SQIVND (reference sequence). A total of 17 residues make up the CDR3, ends included. The CDR3 protein is CASTSGGSLSGANVLTF.

The CDR3 DNA sequence: TGTGCCAGCAGCCGTGACGGGGGGGCCACCGGGGAGCTGTTTTTT. This translates into CASSRDGGATGELFF. The chain joins TRBV6-5 to TRBJ2-2, with 8 nucleotides matching TRBD2. V shed 6 bases and J 4 bases; nucleotides not matched to a gene: 7. Germline CDR1 reads MNHEY; CDR2 reads SVGAGI. The length of the CDR3 is 15 residues.

The chain couples TRBV4-1 to TRBJ1-4, with unresolved D. V was pared by 1 base and J by 6 bases, with 12 bases between. Germline CDR1 and CDR2: MGHRA and YSYEKL. This CDR3 spans 15 amino acids. CDR3 DNA sequence: TGCGCCAGCAGCCAAGGGTTCGGACGCGATGAAAAACTGTTTTTT. The encoded protein is CASSQGFGRDEKLFF.

This clone was recorded once. The chain employs TRBV28 and TRBJ2-1, with D possibly being TRBD1 (6 bases). V was clipped by 8 bases and J by 4 bases, with 18 bases between them. This CDR3 region has 15 residues. Per germline, CDR1 MDHEN and CDR2 SYDVKM. CDR3 amino acids: CASGLTRGRYNEQFF. The CDR3 nucleotides are TGTGCCAGCGGACTGACGAGGGGGAGATACAATGAGCAGTTCTTC.

V is TRBV6-1 and J is TRBJ2-7; D might be TRBD1 or TRBD2, each matching 5 bases. Germline V lookup: CDR1 MNHNS, CDR2 SASEGT. CDR3 length: 15 residues. V lost 2 bases to trimming and J lost 2 bases, with 13 bases between them. CDR3 sequence (DNA): TGTGCCAGCAGTGAACCCCAGGGAGCGACCTACGAGCAGTACTTC. Its translation: CASSEPQGATYEQYF.

V and J are TRBV28 and TRBJ1-2; 7 nucleotides align to TRBD1. Per the germline V gene, CDR1 is MDHEN and CDR2 is SYDVKM. The CDR3 is made up of 18 amino acids. V lost 5 bases and J lost 4; bases outside the gene matches: 19. The chain's CDR3 is CASSPPGFTGEGLYGYTF. The CDR3 DNA sequence: TGTGCCAGCAGTCCTCCCGGCTTCACAGGGGAGGGACTCTATGGCTACACCTTC.

This chain connects TRBV2 to TRBJ2-7, with D uncertain. The germline V gene has CDR1 SNHLY and CDR2 FYNNEI. V was trimmed by 4 bases and J by 4 bases, leaving 11 bases between them. This CDR3 spans 13 amino acids. CDR3 in amino acids: CASSVTATYEQYF. CDR3 DNA sequence: TGTGCCAGCAGTGTAACAGCAACTTACGAGCAGTACTTC.

The chain joins TRBV15 to TRBJ1-6; tentatively, D is TRBD1 (5 bases). CDR3 length: 15 residues. Trimming took off 5 bases at V and 6 bases at J, with 14 bases between the two ends. Germline V gene sequence: CDR1 LNHNV, CDR2 YYDKDF (reference sequence). The DNA of the CDR3 is TGTGCCACCAGCCTTCTCAGGGTTGGTAATTCACCCCTCCACTTT. This gives the protein CATSLLRVGNSPLHF.

This clone has just one count. V and J are TRBV14 and TRBJ2-5; 8 nucleotides agree with TRBD1. The CDR3 has 17 amino acids. Trimming at V came to 0 bases and at J to 5 bases, leaving 11 bases not matched to a gene. Germline V lookup: CDR1 SGHDN, CDR2 FVKESK. The CDR3 DNA sequence: TGTGCCAGCAGCCAAGATCTTGTGGACAGGGTAGGGGAGACCCAGTACTTC. It yields the protein CASSQDLVDRVGETQYF.

This clone was seen a few times. This sequence joins TRBV5-6 and TRBJ2-7; no firm D call. The V and J ends lost 0 bases and 4 bases respectively, with 8 bases between them. CDR3 length: 13 amino acids. In germline, CDR1 is SGHDT, CDR2 YYEEEE. The CDR3 DNA sequence: TGTGCCAGCAGCTTGGCCCCAGATTACGAGCAGTACTTC. Translating it yields CASSLAPDYEQYF.

The genes are TRBV5-1 and TRBJ1-1, with D perhaps TRBD1 (5 bases). Trimming stripped 4 bases from V and 8 bases from J, with 18 bases between. Germline assignment: CDR1 SGHRS and CDR2 YFSETQ. The CDR3 runs to 14 residues. In DNA, the CDR3 is TGCGCCAGCAGCCCCGAGTGGAGCGGGGGGGAAGCTTTCTTT. Its protein product is CASSPEWSGGEAFF.

This sequence joins TRBV19 and TRBJ1-2; tentatively, D is TRBD1 (6 bases). The V gene's germline CDR1 is LNHDA and CDR2 SQIVND (reference sequence). CDR3 length equals 14 residues. Trimming removed 5 bases at V and 4 bases at J, with 14 bases between. The CDR3 region has the DNA TGTGCCAGTAGTCTGAATTCGGGGGCCTATGGCTACACCTTC. This translates into CASSLNSGAYGYTF. Filled out from reference TRBV19 and TRBJ1-2, the complete variable domain reads DGGITQSPKYLFRKEGQNVTLSCEQNLNHDAMYWYRQDPGQGLRLIYYSQIVNDFQKGDIAEGYSVSREKKESFPLTVTSAQKNPTAFYLCASSLNSGAYGYTFGSGTRLTVV.

The CDR3 is CASSFTGPNTGELFF. For the CDR3, the DNA is TGTGCCAGCAGTTTCACAGGGCCCAACACCGGGGAGCTGTTTTTT. The chain has TRBV27 and TRBJ2-2; D possibly corresponds to TRBD1 (6 bases). Germline V gene lookup returns CDR1 MNHEY and CDR2 SMNVEV (reference sequence). Trimming stripped 3 bases from V and 2 bases from J, with 10 bases between. The length of the CDR3 is 15 residues.

The chain joins TRBV7-8 to TRBJ2-5, with 7 bases that match TRBD2. Germline CDR1 and CDR2: SGHVS and FQNEAQ. The CDR3 has 14 residues. Trimming at V came to 5 bases and at J to 4 bases, leaving 7 bases not matched to a gene. Here the CDR3 DNA reads TGTGCCAGCAGCCCTCCGCGCGGGGGAGAGACCCAGTACTTC. It yields the protein CASSPPRGGETQYF.

The V call is TRBV2, the J call TRBJ2-1, with D possibly matching TRBD2 (7 bases). Trimming stripped 2 bases from V and 9 bases from J, with 11 bases between. CDR3 length equals 13 residues. CDR1 SNHLY and CDR2 FYNNEI come from the germline V gene. CDR3 protein: CASSEQGRGEQFF. CDR3 nucleotides: TGTGCCAGCAGTGAACAGGGGAGGGGTGAGCAGTTCTTC.

The chain couples TRBV6-1 to TRBJ1-2; D remains ambiguous. The CDR3 runs to 14 residues. V shed 2 bases and J shed 0 bases, with 7 bases lying between them. Germline-derived CDR1 and CDR2 are MNHNS and SASEGT. The CDR3 nucleotides read TGTGCCAGCAGTGAATCTTGGACTAACTATGGCTACACCTTC. It codes for CASSESWTNYGYTF.

The genes are TRBV4-2 and TRBJ1-4; D is unresolved. CDR3 length equals 14 residues. V lost 0 bases, J lost 10 bases, and 12 bases lay in between. Germline CDR1 and CDR2: LGHNA and YNFKEQ. The CDR3 bases are TGTGCCAGCAGCCAAGATGGTCCCAGATTAAAACTGTTTTTT. Translating gives CASSQDGPRLKLFF.

This clone came up a few times. The genes are TRBV29-1 and TRBJ1-2; no firm D call. This CDR3 comprises 11 residues. V lost 3 bases, J lost 4 bases, and 6 bases lay in between. The germline CDR1 and CDR2 sequences are SQVTM and ANQGSEA. CDR3 sequence reads: CSVDWGYGYTF. The CDR3 DNA sequence: TGCAGCGTTGACTGGGGCTATGGCTACACCTTC. The full variable domain, rest sourced from reference TRBV29-1 and TRBJ1-2, is SAVISQKPSRDICQRGTSLTIQCQVDSQVTMMFWYRQQPGQSLTLIATANQGSEATYESGFVIDKFPISRPNLTFSTLTVSNMSPEDSSIYLCSVDWGYGYTFGSGTRLTVV.

The chain has TRBV25-1 and TRBJ1-4, with no clear D. The CDR3 runs 14 residues. The germline V gene encodes CDR1 MGHDK and CDR2 SYGVNS. Trimming took off 6 bases at V and 0 bases at J, with 8 bases between the two ends. This CDR3 is CASSKVATNEKLFF. DNA for the CDR3: TGTGCCAGCAGCAAGGTTGCAACTAATGAAAAACTGTTTTTT.

V is TRBV9 and J is TRBJ1-4; 10 nucleotides agree with TRBD1. The germline V gene has CDR1 SGDLS and CDR2 YYNGEE. J was trimmed by 6 bases and V by 0 bases; bases with no gene match: 5. The CDR3 has 16 amino acids. Here the CDR3 reads CASSVGDRGYYEKLFF. The CDR3 coding sequence is TGTGCCAGCAGCGTAGGGGACAGGGGTTATTATGAAAAACTGTTTTTT.

The rearrangement joins TRBV6-5 to TRBJ2-5, with 7 bases aligning to TRBD1. Germline CDR1 is MNHEY and CDR2 is SVGAGI. V was clipped by 8 bases and J by 1 base; unmatched bases: 4. The CDR3 totals 13 residues. The CDR3 here is CASRDSIQETQYF. In DNA form, the CDR3 reads TGTGCCAGCCGGGACAGCATCCAAGAGACCCAGTACTTC.